Presented here are 32 T cell receptor beta chains from one specimen sequenced in a study of cytomegalovirus exposure and HLA in healthy donors (dated by TCRdb to the late 2010s). Library preparation was by the immunoSEQ multiplex PCR assay. For the multiplex PCR, a mixture combining 60 forward primers for TCR Vbeta segments and 13 reverse primers for TCR Jbeta segments was used. TCRdb took over this immuneACCESS table, retaining in-frame rearrangements with V and J assigned. Such tables are incomplete; in checked studies, under half of the missing clones stem from an unresolved V gene, and the remainder is unexplained. This sample comprises about 150,000 clones, more than 75% of them detected only once. Jointly, the top ten make up roughly 7.7% of the sample. Sequencing was done on a sample of PBMCs. The origin of the receptors is a young man in good health and CMV-seropositive.

This clone is a singleton in its sample. The CDR3 bases are TGTGCCTGGGGGGGGGCAGGAGATACGCAGTATTTT. This gives the protein CAWGGAGDTQYF. The gene calls are TRBV30 and TRBJ2-3, with D perhaps matching TRBD2 (7 bases). The germline gives CDR1 GTSNPN, CDR2 SVGIG (reference sequence). The CDR3 has 12 residues. Trimming cost V 5 bases and J 5 bases, with 11 bases left between them. The variable domain in full, with the rest retrieved from reference TRBV30 and TRBJ2-3, is SQTIHQWPATLVQPVGSPLSLECTVEGTSNPNLYWYRQAAGRGLQLLFYSVGIGQISSEVPQNLSASRPQDRQFILSSKKLLLSDSGFYLCAWGGAGDTQYFGPGTRLTVL.

This sequence joins TRBV15 and TRBJ1-5, with a tentative D call TRBD1 (5 bases). In germline, CDR1 is LNHNV, CDR2 YYDKDF (reference sequence). Trimming removed 0 bases at V and 6 bases at J, with 12 bases between. The CDR3 spans 15 residues. CDR3 nucleotides: TGTGCCACCAGCAGAGATCTGGGGCTCGGTCAGCCCCAGCATTTT. This sequence encodes CATSRDLGLGQPQHF.

This clone was seen a handful of times. The CDR3 reads CASSPRDSSNSPLHF. The DNA of the CDR3 is TGTGCCAGCAGCCCCCGGGACAGTTCTAATTCACCCCTCCACTTT. The chain couples TRBV16 to TRBJ1-6; 7 nucleotides agree with TRBD1. Germline V CDR1 and CDR2: KGHSY, FQNENV. Trimming removed 4 bases from V and 6 bases from J; junction bases left unmatched: 6. CDR3 length equals 15 residues.

The chain combines TRBV7-3 with TRBJ2-1; 11 bases are shared with TRBD2. There are 15 residues in the CDR3. CDR1 is SGHTA and CDR2 is FQGTGA in the germline V gene. V was pared by 5 bases and J by 6 bases, with 6 bases of the junction left unmatched. DNA of the CDR3: TGTGCCAGCAGCGCCCGGCTAGCGGGGGGCAATGAGCAGTTCTTC. Encoded protein: CASSARLAGGNEQFF.

The J gene is TRBJ2-2, the V gene TRBV11-3; D may be TRBD2 (5 bases). Deletions cut 0 bases from V and 3 bases from J, with 17 bases between. From germline, CDR1 is SGHNT and CDR2 YENEEA. CDR3 length: 18 amino acids. The CDR3 sequence: CASSLDDVFGNYTGELFF. The DNA for the CDR3 is TGTGCCAGCAGCTTAGATGACGTGTTCGGGAATTACACCGGGGAGCTGTTTTTT. Variable domain in full (rest from reference TRBV11-3 and TRBJ2-2): EAGVVQSPRYKIIEKKQPVAFWCNPISGHNTLYWYLQNLGQGPELLIRYENEEAVDDSQLPKDRFSAERLKGVDSTLKIQPAELGDSAVYLCASSLDDVFGNYTGELFFGEGSRLTVL.

The DNA of the CDR3 is TGTGCCAGCAGCTCACGTCAGGGTGCGGACGGAAAGACCCAGTACTTC. Residues: CASSSRQGADGKTQYF. The chain carries TRBV5-6 and TRBJ2-5, with a tentative D call TRBD1 (5 bases). Germline V gives CDR1 SGHDT, CDR2 YYEEEE. The V and J ends lost 3 bases and 6 bases respectively, with 21 bases between them. The CDR3 extends over 16 amino acids.

The chain couples TRBV5-6 to TRBJ2-7; TRBD1 matches 7 bases. Trimming took 0 bases from V and 3 from J; bases not matched to a gene: 3. The germline V gene encodes CDR1 SGHDT and CDR2 YYEEEE. This CDR3 comprises 14 residues. The CDR3 bases are TGTGCCAGCAGCTTGGGGGACAGAAACTACGAGCAGTACTTC. This translates into CASSLGDRNYEQYF.

This chain joins TRBV30 and TRBJ1-4; maybe TRBD1 (6 bases). Trimming shortened V by 3 bases and J by 6 bases, and 14 bases separated the two germline ends. The germline gives CDR1 GTSNPN, CDR2 SVGIG (reference sequence). This CDR3 has 14 residues. CDR3 sequence (DNA): TGTGCCTGGAGCGGGACATTGGTGGATGAAAAACTGTTTTTT. Its protein product is CAWSGTLVDEKLFF.

DNA of the CDR3: TGTGCCTGGAGTCATGGAGGACGAGGGGAAAAACTGTTTTTT. The encoded protein is CAWSHGGRGEKLFF. The chain has TRBV30 and TRBJ1-4; D unresolved. The CDR3 runs 14 residues. V lost 2 bases and J lost 8, with 15 bases in between. Per germline, CDR1 GTSNPN and CDR2 SVGIG (reference sequence).

The chain is built from TRBV6-5 and TRBJ2-5, with 8 bases matching TRBD1. The end of the DNA aligns better with TRBJ2-7, so the J call may be wrong. The CDR3 sequence is 14 residues long. Looked up from germline, CDR1 is MNHEY and CDR2 is SVGAGI. The CDR3 is CASRHGQGADEQYF. The CDR3 DNA reads TGTGCCAGCAGACACGGGCAGGGGGCAGACGAGCAGTACTTC.

The chain has TRBV6-1 and TRBJ2-1, with 7 bases lining up with TRBD2. The CDR3 contains 15 residues. Trimming removed 3 bases from V and 6 bases from J; junction bases left unmatched: 8. The germline V gene encodes CDR1 MNHNS and CDR2 SASEGT. The DNA for the CDR3 is TGTGCCAGCAGTGACCGGGACTACCCCCCCAATGAGCAGTTCTTC. It encodes CASSDRDYPPNEQFF.

The rearrangement uses TRBV19 and TRBJ2-5, with 7 bases identical to TRBD1. This CDR3 comprises 14 residues. After removal of 3 bases from V and 3 bases from J, the junction contained 4 bases not matched to a gene. Germline lookup yields CDR1 LNHDA and CDR2 SQIVND (reference sequence). This CDR3 is CASSMAGTEETQYF. CDR3 coding DNA: TGTGCCAGTAGTATGGCCGGGACAGAAGAGACCCAGTACTTC.

The J gene is TRBJ2-7, the V gene TRBV19; 7 bases fit TRBD1. Looked up from germline, CDR1 is LNHDA and CDR2 is SQIVND (reference sequence). The CDR3 sequence is 13 residues long. V shed 4 bases and J 5 bases; nucleotides not matched to a gene: 5. CDR3 residues: CASSRQGVDEQYF. Here the CDR3 DNA reads TGTGCCAGTAGTAGGCAGGGGGTTGACGAGCAGTACTTC.

A word on this clone: Within the sample, other DNA sequences also encode this same CDR3. The chain is built from TRBV7-9 and TRBJ1-5; no clear D gene. The V and J ends lost 5 bases and 0 bases respectively, with 11 bases between them. Per the germline V gene, CDR1 is SEHNR and CDR2 is FQNEAQ (reference sequence). CDR3 length: 15 amino acids. The CDR3 protein is CASSPTAASNQPQHF. The CDR3, as DNA: TGTGCCAGCAGCCCGACGGCGGCTAGCAATCAGCCCCAGCATTTT.

The chain uses TRBV27 and TRBJ1-5; D not certain. From germline, CDR1 is MNHEY and CDR2 SMNVEV (reference sequence). The CDR3 has 13 residues. The V end lost 5 bases, the J end lost 7 bases, and 12 bases lay between the germline ends. The CDR3 nucleotides read TGTGCCAGCAGTCAGGACTTTAGACAGCCCCAGCATTTT. It specifies CASSQDFRQPQHF.

The gene calls are TRBV18 and TRBJ2-5, with 13 bases matching TRBD2. The germline V gene has CDR1 KGHSH and CDR2 LQKENI. Germline trimming cut 3 bases from V and 1 base from J; bases unmatched to any gene: 11. This CDR3 contains 19 residues. The chain's CDR3 is CASSPRTSGGGRSQETQYF. The CDR3 coding sequence is TGTGCCAGCTCACCCAGGACTAGCGGGGGAGGACGGAGCCAAGAGACCCAGTACTTC. The full variable domain, completed using reference TRBV18 and TRBJ2-5, is NAGVMQNPRHLVRRRGQEARLRCSPMKGHSHVYWYRQLPEEGLKFMVYLQKENIIDESGMPKERFSAEFPKEGPSILRIQQVVRGDSAAYFCASSPRTSGGGRSQETQYFGPGTRLLVL.

This clone has a handful of counts. The chain combines TRBV10-3 with TRBJ2-7; 12 positions agree with TRBD2. Per germline, CDR1 ENHRY and CDR2 SYGVKD. Unmatched junction bases numbered 10, after V lost 5 bases and J lost 5 bases. The CDR3 has 16 residues. CDR3 sequence reads: CAISPDRLAGVHEQYF. The CDR3 DNA follows: TGTGCCATCAGTCCCGATCGACTAGCGGGAGTCCACGAGCAGTACTTC.

The chain recombines TRBV6-5 with TRBJ1-3; D is undetermined. Trimming shortened V by 5 bases and J by 0 bases, and 11 bases separated the two germline ends. The germline V gene has CDR1 MNHEY and CDR2 SVGAGI. This CDR3 has 15 residues. This CDR3 reads CASSRRGSSGNTIYF. CDR3 coding DNA: TGTGCCAGCAGTCGTCGTGGGAGCTCTGGAAACACCATATATTTT.

The V gene is TRBV30, the J gene TRBJ1-2; no clear D. This CDR3 comprises 12 residues. Germline-derived CDR1 and CDR2 are GTSNPN and SVGIG (reference sequence). Trimming cost V 5 bases and J 4 bases, with 11 bases left between them. For the CDR3, the DNA is TGTGCCTGGCTGACTCTTGGCTATGGCTACACCTTC. Protein: CAWLTLGYGYTF.

This clone turned up a few times. This chain links TRBV27 with TRBJ1-2, with 9 nucleotides matching TRBD1. With V trimmed by 3 bases and J by 8 bases, 7 bases remained unmatched. Germline loops: CDR1 MNHEY, CDR2 SMNVEV (reference sequence). The CDR3 is made up of 14 amino acids. DNA of the CDR3: TGTGCCAGCAGTTTTCAGGACAGGGGAGGAGGCTACACCTTC. Protein product: CASSFQDRGGGYTF.

The chain combines TRBV9 with TRBJ1-3; 8 bases match TRBD1. The V gene's germline CDR1 is SGDLS and CDR2 YYNGEE. This CDR3 comprises 16 residues. Unmatched junction bases numbered 5, after V lost 3 bases and J lost 0 bases. CDR3 protein: CASSADTGGSGNTIYF. The CDR3 DNA follows: TGTGCCAGCAGCGCAGATACAGGGGGCTCTGGAAACACCATATATTTT.

The CDR3: CASRNGDGGNQPQHF. CDR3 coding DNA: TGTGCCAGCAGGAACGGGGATGGTGGCAATCAGCCCCAGCATTTT. This rearrangement joins TRBV2 to TRBJ1-5; D ambiguous. This CDR3 has 15 amino acids. CDR1 is SNHLY and CDR2 is FYNNEI in the germline V gene. V lost 6 bases to trimming and J lost 2 bases, with 14 bases between them. Full variable domain (outside the CDR3, taken from reference TRBV2 and TRBJ1-5): EPEVTQTPSHQVTQMGQEVILRCVPISNHLYFYWYRQILGQKVEFLVSFYNNEISEKSEIFDDQFSVERPDGSNFTLKIRSTKLEDSAMYFCASRNGDGGNQPQHFGDGTRLSIL.

In DNA form, the CDR3 reads TGTGCCAGCAGCGCACGAAGGGACAGGGGAAATTCACCCCTCCACTTT. Its protein is CASSARRDRGNSPLHF. V is TRBV7-6 and J is TRBJ1-6; 10 bases match TRBD1. With 5 bases clipped from V and 7 bases from J, the junction kept 8 bases outside the gene matches. This CDR3 is built from 16 residues. Germline V CDR1 and CDR2: SGHVS, FNYEAQ.

This clone has at least ten counts. The chain has TRBV6-6 and TRBJ2-7, with 8 bases aligning to TRBD1. The trim removed 6 bases at V and 2 bases at J, leaving 3 bases unmatched. CDR1 and CDR2 from the germline V gene are MNHNY and SVGAGI (reference sequence). The CDR3 has 13 amino acids. CDR3 nucleotides: TGTGCCAGCAGCCTGACAGGGGCCTACGAGCAGTACTTC. As protein: CASSLTGAYEQYF.

This clone has a handful of counts. The rearrangement links TRBV15 to TRBJ2-7; 11 bases map to TRBD2. The trim removed 3 bases at V and 4 bases at J, leaving 5 bases unmatched. The CDR3 has 15 amino acids. Germline CDR1 is LNHNV and CDR2 is YYDKDF (reference sequence). This CDR3 is CATSRFSGGGYEQYF. CDR3 coding DNA: TGTGCCACCAGCAGGTTTAGCGGGGGGGGATACGAGCAGTACTTC.

The V gene is TRBV6-4, the J gene TRBJ2-7, with 11 bases fitting TRBD2. The CDR3 sequence is 14 residues long. Germline loops: CDR1 MRHNA, CDR2 SNTAGT. J gave up 4 bases and V 6 bases, and 5 bases lay outside the gene matches. Here the CDR3 DNA reads TGTGCCAGCAGGCATAGCGGGGGGGGTTACGAGCAGTACTTC. The encoded protein is CASRHSGGGYEQYF.

The CDR3 protein is CASSPARQSHEQYF. The CDR3 nucleotides read TGTGCCAGCTCACCGGCACGACAGAGCCACGAGCAGTACTTC. The J gene is TRBJ2-7, the V gene TRBV18, with D perhaps matching TRBD1 (5 bases). This CDR3 contains 14 residues. V lost 3 bases, J lost 5 bases, and 14 bases lay in between. The germline gives CDR1 KGHSH, CDR2 LQKENI.

This chain links TRBV30 with TRBJ1-2, with TRBD1 identical over 7 bases. Germline V gives CDR1 GTSNPN, CDR2 SVGIG (reference sequence). Trimming at V came to 4 bases and at J to 7 bases, leaving 6 bases not matched to a gene. The CDR3 covers 12 residues. CDR3 in amino acids: CAWTLTGSGYTF. Written as DNA, the CDR3 is TGTGCCTGGACCCTGACAGGGTCTGGCTACACCTTC.

A word on this clone: This same CDR3 is encoded by further DNA sequences in the sample. This chain connects TRBV2 to TRBJ1-5, with a possible D match to TRBD1 (5 bases). Trimming pared 6 bases from V and 1 base from J, leaving 7 bases between. The CDR3 is made up of 13 amino acids. Germline CDR1 is SNHLY and CDR2 is FYNNEI. CDR3 sequence (DNA): TGTGCCAGCAGGGGGCAGAGCAATCAGCCCCAGCATTTT. This gives the protein CASRGQSNQPQHF.

V is TRBV19 and J is TRBJ1-3; no clear D. Germline CDR1 reads LNHDA; CDR2 reads SQIVND (reference sequence). V dropped 8 bases and J dropped 0 bases, with 11 bases sitting between them. The CDR3 has 14 amino acids. Written as DNA, the CDR3 is TGTGCCAGTGGTCGGTATCGCTCTGGAAACACCATATATTTT. It codes for CASGRYRSGNTIYF.

The chain recombines TRBV9 with TRBJ1-5; 7 bases align to TRBD1. The junction had 8 bases not matched to a gene; V was cut back by 4 bases and J by 4 bases. Per the germline V gene, CDR1 is SGDLS and CDR2 is YYNGEE. CDR3 length: 15 residues. CDR3 residues: CASSFTGTDNQPQHF. As DNA, the CDR3 is TGTGCCAGCAGCTTCACCGGGACAGATAATCAGCCCCAGCATTTT.

This chain links TRBV25-1 with TRBJ2-7, with 7 bases lining up with TRBD2. V was pared by 5 bases and J by 2 bases, with 6 bases of the junction left unmatched. Germline V CDR1 and CDR2: MGHDK, SYGVNS. The CDR3 spans 14 residues. CDR3 bases: TGTGCCAGCAGTAAGGACGGGGGGACCTACGAGCAGTACTTC. Its protein product is CASSKDGGTYEQYF.